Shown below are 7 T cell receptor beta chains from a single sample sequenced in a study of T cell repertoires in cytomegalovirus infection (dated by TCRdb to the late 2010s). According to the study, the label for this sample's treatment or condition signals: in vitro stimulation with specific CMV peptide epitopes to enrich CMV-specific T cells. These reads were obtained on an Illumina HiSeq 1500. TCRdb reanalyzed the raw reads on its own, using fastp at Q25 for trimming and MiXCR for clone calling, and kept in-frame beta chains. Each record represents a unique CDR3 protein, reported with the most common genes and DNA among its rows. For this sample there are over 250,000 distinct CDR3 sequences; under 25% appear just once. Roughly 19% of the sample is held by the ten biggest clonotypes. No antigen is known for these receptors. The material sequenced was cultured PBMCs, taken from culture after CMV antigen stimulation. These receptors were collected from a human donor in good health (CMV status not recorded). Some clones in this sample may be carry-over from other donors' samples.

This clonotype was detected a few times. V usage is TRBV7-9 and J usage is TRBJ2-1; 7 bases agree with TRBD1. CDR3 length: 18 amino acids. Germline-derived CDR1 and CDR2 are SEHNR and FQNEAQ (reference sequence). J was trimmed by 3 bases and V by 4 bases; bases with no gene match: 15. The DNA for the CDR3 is TGTGCCAGCAGCTATAAAGAGAGGGGGCGCGAGGACTACAATGAGCAGTTCTTC. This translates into CASSYKERGREDYNEQFF.

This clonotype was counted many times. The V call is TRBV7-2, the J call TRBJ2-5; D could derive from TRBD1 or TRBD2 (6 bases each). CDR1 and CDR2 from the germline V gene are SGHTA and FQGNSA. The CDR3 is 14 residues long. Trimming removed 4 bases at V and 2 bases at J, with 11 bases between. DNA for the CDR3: TGTGCCAGCAGCTCGACAGGACTACAAGAGACCCAGTACTTC. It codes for CASSSTGLQETQYF.

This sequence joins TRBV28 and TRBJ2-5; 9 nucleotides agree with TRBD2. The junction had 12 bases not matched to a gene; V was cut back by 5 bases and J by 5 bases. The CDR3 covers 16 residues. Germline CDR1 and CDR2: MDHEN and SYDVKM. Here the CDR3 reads CASSPWASGVRETQYF. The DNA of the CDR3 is TGTGCCAGCAGTCCCTGGGCTAGCGGGGTTCGGGAGACCCAGTACTTC. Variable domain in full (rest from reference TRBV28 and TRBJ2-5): DVKVTQSSRYLVKRTGEKVFLECVQDMDHENMFWYRQDPGLGLRLIYFSYDVKMKEKGDIPEGYSVSREKKERFSLILESASTNQTSMYLCASSPWASGVRETQYFGPGTRLLVL.

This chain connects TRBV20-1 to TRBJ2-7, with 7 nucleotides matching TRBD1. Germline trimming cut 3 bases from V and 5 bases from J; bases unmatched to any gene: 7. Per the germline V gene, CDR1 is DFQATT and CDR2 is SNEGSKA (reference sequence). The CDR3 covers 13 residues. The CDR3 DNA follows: TGCAGTGCTAGGGACAGGTCTCCTAACGAGCAGTACGTC. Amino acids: CSARDRSPNEQYV.

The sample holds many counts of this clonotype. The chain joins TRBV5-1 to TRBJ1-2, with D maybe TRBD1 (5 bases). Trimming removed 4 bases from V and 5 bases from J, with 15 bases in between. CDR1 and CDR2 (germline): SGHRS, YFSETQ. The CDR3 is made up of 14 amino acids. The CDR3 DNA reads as TGCGCCAGCAGCCCGGACCCAGGGTATTATGGCTACACCTTC. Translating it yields CASSPDPGYYGYTF.

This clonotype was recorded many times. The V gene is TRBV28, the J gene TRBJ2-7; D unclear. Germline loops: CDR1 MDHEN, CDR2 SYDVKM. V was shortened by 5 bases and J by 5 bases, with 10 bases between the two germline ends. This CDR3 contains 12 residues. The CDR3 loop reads CASSPPEDEQYF. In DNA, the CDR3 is TGTGCCAGCAGTCCCCCCGAGGACGAGCAGTACTTC.

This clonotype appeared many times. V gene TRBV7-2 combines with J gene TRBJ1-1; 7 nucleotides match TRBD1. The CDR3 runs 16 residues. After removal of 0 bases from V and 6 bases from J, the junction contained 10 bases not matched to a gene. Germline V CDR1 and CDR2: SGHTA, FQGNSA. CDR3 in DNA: TGTGCCAGCAGCTTAGCAAGGTCCGGGGGGACAGCTGAAGCTTTCTTT. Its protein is CASSLARSGGTAEAFF.